This section outlines one TCR beta chain sequence together with its context. This record belongs to a study of blood T cell repertoires in COVID-19. About the study: Samples came from the United States, Italy and Spain, spanning acute and convalescent COVID-19. PBMCs, B-cell-depleted T cells, or T cells provided the cDNA or gDNA that made up the material.

Donors were grouped by their self-reported clinical history. Germline-derived CDR1 and CDR2 are KGHSH and LQKENI. The CDR3 has 14 residues. J was trimmed by 7 bases and V by 3 bases; bases with no gene match: 7. Authors' analysis steps: Amplification of reference gene primers was used by the study to estimate nucleated cell counts. Using immunoSEQ multiplex PCR, the repertoire was profiled, and TCRdb retains in-frame clones only, with some absent. Clone size and V and J calls were adopted from that table, with D and trimming inferred from the DNA. The sample holds approximately 200,000 clones, about 85% seen once.

V usage is TRBV18 and J usage is TRBJ1-2; 8 bases are a match to TRBD1. This sequence was found in a man between 40 and 49 years old who had recovered from COVID-19. The sequencing input was PBMCs or T cells enriched from blood (not recorded which). In DNA, the CDR3 is TGTGCCAGCTCACCTACTCCCGGACAGGGTGGCTACACCTTC. Translating gives CASSPTPGQGGYTF.